The 8 T cell receptor beta chains below come from one sample, sequenced in a study of OX40 agonist ivuxolimab in advanced cancers. TCRdb's copy holds only in-frame clones and misses some; the assay was immunoSEQ multiplex PCR. Of tens of thousands of clones detected, 80% to 85% appear once; the ten largest clones hold around 3.3%. Sample: CD4+ or CD8+ T cells sorted from blood, taken in a trial of the OX40 agonist ivuxolimab. The receptors shown here come from an adult with an advanced solid tumor such as melanoma, head and neck, liver or kidney cancer.

This clone was seen once. This sequence joins TRBV28 and TRBJ2-1; 7 nucleotides agree with TRBD1. With 4 bases clipped from V and 6 bases from J, the junction kept 6 bases outside the gene matches. This CDR3 region has 14 residues. Germline-derived CDR1 and CDR2 are MDHEN and SYDVKM. The CDR3 region has the DNA TGTGCCAGCAGTTCCCGGAACAGGGGCAATGAGCAGTTCTTC. Amino acids: CASSSRNRGNEQFF.

CDR3 protein: CAVGWGQPQHF. CDR3 DNA sequence: TGTGCCGTTGGTTGGGGGCAGCCCCAGCATTTT. J is TRBJ1-5 and V is TRBV6-1; D is perhaps TRBD1 (5 bases). Germline V gene sequence: CDR1 MNHNS, CDR2 SASEGT. This CDR3 region has 11 residues. Between the trimmed V and J ends, which lost 11 bases and 7 bases, there was a span of 12 bases.

V is TRBV6-5 and J is TRBJ1-2; 7 bases are shared with TRBD1. The trim removed 4 bases at V and 1 base at J, leaving 6 bases unmatched. The CDR3 is made up of 15 amino acids. Germline values: CDR1 MNHEY, CDR2 SVGAGI. CDR3 nucleotide sequence: TGTGCCAGCAGTTCACAGGGGAGGGGTAACTATGGCTACACCTTC. Translating gives CASSSQGRGNYGYTF.

A note on this clone: One junction end disagrees with the germline gene, perhaps due to a read error. This chain connects TRBV28 to TRBJ2-7; D unresolved. The CDR3 runs to 11 residues. Germline loops: CDR1 MDHEN, CDR2 SYDVKM. The CDR3: CASTTTYGQYF. The CDR3 nucleotides are TGTGCCAGCACCACCACATACGGGCAGTACTTC.

This chain joins TRBV28 and TRBJ1-4, with 9 bases matching TRBD1. This CDR3 region has 19 residues. Per germline, CDR1 MDHEN and CDR2 SYDVKM. The ends lost 6 bases at V and 5 bases at J; junction bases unmatched: 19. CDR3 sequence: CASSYFYRTGVRGNEKLFF. DNA for the CDR3: TGTGCCAGCAGCTACTTTTATCGGACAGGGGTAAGGGGAAATGAAAAACTGTTTTTT.

J is TRBJ2-3 and V is TRBV25-1; D gene ambiguous. Trimming stripped 1 base from V and 2 bases from J, with 10 bases between. The germline CDR1 and CDR2 sequences are MGHDK and SYGVNS. CDR3 length: 15 residues. CDR3 DNA sequence: TGTGCCAGCAGTGAATTGGCGACTTACACAGATACGCAGTATTTT. Translation gives CASSELATYTDTQYF. Filled out from reference TRBV25-1 and TRBJ2-3, the complete variable domain reads EADIYQTPRYLVIGTGKKITLECSQTMGHDKMYWYQQDPGMELHLIHYSYGVNSTEKGDLSSESTVSRIRTEHFPLTLESARPSHTSQYLCASSELATYTDTQYFGPGTRLTVL.

The rearrangement uses TRBV27 and TRBJ2-5; 9 bases align to TRBD2. The V segment lost 3 bases and the J segment 5 bases; nucleotides outside the gene matches: 7. The CDR3 sequence is 15 residues long. CDR1 and CDR2 (germline): MNHEY, SMNVEV (reference sequence). DNA of the CDR3: TGTGCCAGCAGTTTGGGACTAGCAGGGGTCGAGACCCAGTACTTC. Translation: CASSLGLAGVETQYF.

This clone was seen more than once but under ten times. The chain joins TRBV6-1 to TRBJ1-5; D is ambiguous. The CDR3 runs 14 residues. Germline V gene data show CDR1 as MNHNS and CDR2 as SASEGT. Trimming took off 7 bases at V and 0 bases at J, with 10 bases between the two ends. For the CDR3, the DNA is TGTGCCAGCATACAAGTATATAGCAATCAGCCCCAGCATTTT. It is translated as CASIQVYSNQPQHF.